One and the same sample provided the 31 T cell receptor beta chains below, sequenced in a study of beta chain features in type 1 diabetes. Expressed TCRB transcripts got sequenced, as all isolated RNA was reverse transcribed. TCRdb's table, derived via immunoSEQ multiplex PCR, lists solely in-frame clones and lacks some. The sample consists of 300,000 to 350,000 clones, around a fifth of them appearing once. The sample comprised naive CD4+ T cells from blood. These TCRs come from a young woman in good health.

The chain combines TRBV5-1 with TRBJ2-1; 8 bases are shared with TRBD1. Germline lookup yields CDR1 SGHRS and CDR2 YFSETQ. The CDR3 is 16 residues long. J gave up 2 bases and V 5 bases, and 9 bases lay outside the gene matches. The CDR3 nucleotides read TGCGCCAGCAGTCCCCGGACAGGGATTACCTACAATGAGCAGTTCTTC. As protein: CASSPRTGITYNEQFF. Combining the CDR3 with reference TRBV5-1 and TRBJ2-1 gives the whole variable domain KAGVTQTPRYLIKTRGQQVTLSCSPISGHRSVSWYQQTPGQGLQFLFEYFSETQRNKGNFPGRFSGRQFSNSRSEMNVSTLELGDSALYLCASSPRTGITYNEQFFGPGTRLTVL.

In its sample, this clone was seen a few times. V gene TRBV4-3 combines with J gene TRBJ1-2, with TRBD1 as a possible D gene (5 bases). The germline CDR1 and CDR2 sequences are LGHNA and YSLEER. V gave up 0 bases and J gave up 4 bases, with 6 bases separating them. The CDR3 extends over 13 amino acids. CDR3 DNA: TGCGCCAGCAGCCAAGAAGGGGTCTATGGCTACACCTTC. As protein: CASSQEGVYGYTF.

V and J are TRBV4-2 and TRBJ2-3; 7 bases are a match to TRBD2. In germline, CDR1 is LGHNA, CDR2 YNFKEQ. V was pared by 1 base and J by 4 bases, with 8 bases of the junction left unmatched. The CDR3 consists of 16 residues. The CDR3 nucleotides read TGTGCCAGCAGCCAAGCGTGGGAGGGCGGGTCAGATACGCAGTATTTT. Translating gives CASSQAWEGGSDTQYF.

Written as DNA, the CDR3 is TGTGCCAGCAGCCCCTACTTAGACAGGAACGAGCAGTACTTC. It is translated as CASSPYLDRNEQYF. This chain joins TRBV7-2 and TRBJ2-7; possibly TRBD1 for D (6 bases). The V and J ends lost 5 bases and 5 bases respectively, with 16 bases between them. Per germline, CDR1 SGHTA and CDR2 FQGNSA. There are 14 residues in the CDR3. Full variable domain (outside the CDR3, taken from reference TRBV7-2 and TRBJ2-7): GAGVSQSPSNKVTEKGKDVELRCDPISGHTALYWYRQSLGQGLEFLIYFQGNSAPDKSGLPSDRFSAERTGGSVSTLTIQRTQQEDSAVYLCASSPYLDRNEQYFGPGTRLTVT.

In this sample, this clone turned up a few times. The chain joins TRBV27 to TRBJ2-7, with D perhaps matching TRBD2 (7 bases). The CDR3 extends over 15 amino acids. V gave up 0 bases and J gave up 5 bases, with 14 bases separating them. Germline CDR1 is MNHEY and CDR2 is SMNVEV (reference sequence). The CDR3 nucleotides read TGTGCCAGCAGTTTATCGCCGGGGGGCGAGAACGAGCAGTACTTC. Amino acid sequence: CASSLSPGGENEQYF.

The chain carries TRBV2 and TRBJ2-1, with 9 bases lining up with TRBD2. Trimming removed 6 bases from V and 9 bases from J; junction bases left unmatched: 6. Germline CDR1 reads SNHLY; CDR2 reads FYNNEI. The CDR3 contains 13 residues. The CDR3 nucleotides read TGTGCCAGCAGCCTAGCGGGAAGCAGTGAGCAGTTCTTC. This sequence encodes CASSLAGSSEQFF. Combining the CDR3 with reference TRBV2 and TRBJ2-1 gives the whole variable domain EPEVTQTPSHQVTQMGQEVILRCVPISNHLYFYWYRQILGQKVEFLVSFYNNEISEKSEIFDDQFSVERPDGSNFTLKIRSTKLEDSAMYFCASSLAGSSEQFFGPGTRLTVL.

This chain joins TRBV30 and TRBJ2-5; D possibly corresponds to TRBD1 (5 bases). Trimming cost V 1 base and J 5 bases, with 11 bases left between them. Germline V gene data show CDR1 as GTSNPN and CDR2 as SVGIG (reference sequence). The CDR3 runs 13 residues. CDR3 coding DNA: TGTGCCTGGAGTGGGGGCTTCCGGGAGACCCAGTACTTC. Its protein is CAWSGGFRETQYF.

The chain uses TRBV5-1 and TRBJ2-3, with 8 bases matching TRBD2. With V trimmed by 3 bases and J by 4 bases, 1 base remained unmatched. Germline lookup yields CDR1 SGHRS and CDR2 YFSETQ. The CDR3 is 13 residues long. CDR3 sequence reads: CASSSGGADTQYF. CDR3 nucleotides: TGCGCCAGCAGCTCGGGAGGGGCAGATACGCAGTATTTT.

This clone was counted between two and nine times. The genes are TRBV5-6 and TRBJ2-2; no clear D. Germline V CDR1 and CDR2: SGHDT, YYEEEE. Between the trimmed V and J ends, which lost 4 bases and 1 base, there was a span of 8 bases. The CDR3 has 14 amino acids. CDR3 sequence reads: CASSPDLNTGELFF. The CDR3 region has the DNA TGTGCCAGCAGCCCTGACTTGAACACCGGGGAGCTGTTTTTT.

J is TRBJ1-5 and V is TRBV30; D not certain. This CDR3 is 16 amino acids long. Germline loops: CDR1 GTSNPN, CDR2 SVGIG (reference sequence). V shed 3 bases and J shed 2 bases, with 17 bases lying between them. The CDR3 is CAWSNPGGRGNQPQHF. The DNA of the CDR3 is TGTGCCTGGAGCAACCCGGGCGGGAGGGGCAATCAGCCCCAGCATTTT.

The chain employs TRBV30 and TRBJ2-2, with a weak D call TRBD2 (6 bases). Germline CDR1 and CDR2: GTSNPN and SVGIG (reference sequence). The CDR3 has 14 residues. Trimming cost V 0 bases and J 5 bases, with 10 bases left between them. In DNA form, the CDR3 reads TGTGCCTGGAGTGTAAGGGGAGGTACCGGGGAGCTGTTTTTT. Its protein product is CAWSVRGGTGELFF.

In this sample, this clone turned up a few times. This rearrangement joins TRBV29-1 to TRBJ2-5, with 7 positions matching TRBD2. This CDR3 is 14 amino acids long. V shed 2 bases, J shed 0 bases, and the junction held 3 bases outside the gene matches. CDR1 is SQVTM, CDR2 ANQGSEA, per germline. Here the CDR3 DNA reads TGCAGCGTTGAATATGCGGGGGACCAAGAGACCCAGTACTTC. The encoded protein is CSVEYAGDQETQYF.

This clone was observed a handful of times. The J gene is TRBJ2-3, the V gene TRBV30; maybe TRBD2 (7 bases). Germline CDR1 GTSNPN, CDR2 SVGIG (reference sequence). Trimming took 3 bases from V and 6 from J, leaving 13 bases between them. The CDR3 is 13 amino acids. The CDR3 region has the DNA TGTGCCTGGAGGTCTGCGGGGGCGGATACGCAGTATTTT. This sequence encodes CAWRSAGADTQYF. The full variable domain, rest sourced from reference TRBV30 and TRBJ2-3, is SQTIHQWPATLVQPVGSPLSLECTVEGTSNPNLYWYRQAAGRGLQLLFYSVGIGQISSEVPQNLSASRPQDRQFILSSKKLLLSDSGFYLCAWRSAGADTQYFGPGTRLTVL.

This clone appeared a few times. At the DNA level, this CDR3 is encoded by other sequences in the same sample as well. This chain connects TRBV9 to TRBJ1-2; 8 nucleotides line up with TRBD1. Unmatched junction bases numbered 0, after V lost 0 bases and J lost 2 bases. Germline V gene lookup returns CDR1 SGDLS and CDR2 YYNGEE. The CDR3 sequence is 14 residues long. Written as DNA, the CDR3 is TGTGCCAGCAGCGTAGGACAGGGGAACTATGGCTACACCTTC. Protein sequence: CASSVGQGNYGYTF. The full variable domain, completed using reference TRBV9 and TRBJ1-2, is DSGVTQTPKHLITATGQRVTLRCSPRSGDLSVYWYQQSLDQGLQFLIQYYNGEERAKGNILERFSAQQFPDLHSELNLSSLELGDSALYFCASSVGQGNYGYTFGSGTRLTVV.

This sequence joins TRBV4-1 and TRBJ2-7, with TRBD1 as a possible D gene (5 bases). CDR1 MGHRA and CDR2 YSYEKL come from the germline V gene. V shed 4 bases and J shed 7 bases, with 17 bases lying between them. This CDR3 is built from 14 residues. CDR3 bases: TGCGCCAGCAGCCGACAGATCTGGGATAGGGAGCAGTACTTC. This sequence encodes CASSRQIWDREQYF.

This chain connects TRBV18 to TRBJ1-1; weak D call: TRBD1 (5 bases). This CDR3 has 13 residues. V lost 5 bases and J lost 8, with 15 bases in between. In germline, CDR1 is KGHSH, CDR2 LQKENI. CDR3 amino acids: CASSLGLSGEAFF. CDR3 DNA: TGTGCCAGCTCATTGGGACTGTCGGGCGAAGCTTTCTTT.

This chain links TRBV29-1 with TRBJ1-4, with D hard to call. The V end lost 5 bases, the J end lost 9 bases, and 16 bases lay between the germline ends. The CDR3 is made up of 13 amino acids. Germline-derived CDR1 and CDR2 are SQVTM and ANQGSEA. CDR3 in DNA: TGCAGCGTTACCCCCGGGAGGAGGAAAAAACTGTTTTTT. It is translated as CSVTPGRRKKLFF.

This clone was detected a few times. This chain links TRBV30 with TRBJ2-7, with TRBD1 identical over 9 bases. The CDR3 is 14 residues long. CDR1 is GTSNPN and CDR2 is SVGIG in the germline V gene (reference sequence). The ends lost 1 base at V and 3 bases at J; junction bases unmatched: 4. CDR3 in DNA: TGTGCCTGGAGTGCCGGACAGGGGTTCTACGAGCAGTACTTC. Protein: CAWSAGQGFYEQYF.

The sample holds a few counts of this clone. J is TRBJ1-1 and V is TRBV29-1, with D unclear. Deletions cut 0 bases from V and 5 bases from J, with 10 bases between. The germline gives CDR1 SQVTM, CDR2 ANQGSEA. CDR3 length equals 13 residues. DNA for the CDR3: TGCAGCGTTGAAGATCGAGCGAGGACTGAAGCTTTCTTT. As protein: CSVEDRARTEAFF. Drawing the rest from reference TRBV29-1 and TRBJ1-1, the complete variable domain is SAVISQKPSRDICQRGTSLTIQCQVDSQVTMMFWYRQQPGQSLTLIATANQGSEATYESGFVIDKFPISRPNLTFSTLTVSNMSPEDSSIYLCSVEDRARTEAFFGQGTRLTVV.

This clone was seen only a few times. The chain carries TRBV5-4 and TRBJ2-2; D possibly corresponds to TRBD1 (6 bases). V lost 4 bases and J 4 bases, leaving 17 bases between the germline ends. CDR1 SGHNT and CDR2 YYREEE come from the germline V gene (reference sequence). The CDR3 covers 16 residues. CDR3 in DNA: TGTGCCAGCAGCCTATGGCTGGGGGCGGGCACCGGGGAGCTGTTTTTT. The encoded protein is CASSLWLGAGTGELFF.

V is TRBV12-5 and J is TRBJ1-1; D gene ambiguous. Germline CDR1 and CDR2: LGHNT and FRNRAP. This CDR3 comprises 12 residues. The V gene lost 1 base and the J gene lost 6 bases, with 6 bases spanning the gap. CDR3 coding DNA: TGTGCTAGTGGTTTGGCGAGCGCTGAAGCTTTCTTT. Its protein is CASGLASAEAFF.

Points on this clone: Different DNA sequences within this sample yield the same CDR3. The chain carries TRBV30 and TRBJ2-5; no clear D. CDR1 and CDR2 from the germline V gene are GTSNPN and SVGIG (reference sequence). The CDR3 has 11 residues. Trimming pared 2 bases from V and 5 bases from J, leaving 6 bases between. In DNA, the CDR3 is TGTGCCTGGAGTCCCCGGGAGACCCAGTACTTC. Translated, it gives CAWSPRETQYF.

The chain links TRBV5-1 to TRBJ2-1, with a tentative D call TRBD1 (5 bases). The CDR3 is made up of 15 amino acids. Trimming pared 1 base from V and 0 bases from J, leaving 8 bases between. Germline V CDR1 and CDR2: SGHRS, YFSETQ. The CDR3 here is CASSLQGGSYNEQFF. The CDR3 coding sequence is TGCGCCAGCAGCTTGCAGGGTGGCTCCTACAATGAGCAGTTCTTC.

The chain has TRBV5-1 and TRBJ2-7; maybe TRBD2 (6 bases). In germline, CDR1 is SGHRS, CDR2 YFSETQ. V was pared by 4 bases and J by 2 bases, with 13 bases between. CDR3 length equals 14 residues. As DNA, the CDR3 is TGCGCCAGCAGCCTGGGACTTTTACCCTACGAGCAGTACTTC. It yields the protein CASSLGLLPYEQYF.

As for this clone: In the same sample, other DNA sequences code for this CDR3. V is TRBV27 and J is TRBJ1-5; 7 bases are shared with TRBD1. Trimming removed 5 bases from V and 1 base from J; junction bases left unmatched: 2. This CDR3 is 14 amino acids long. Germline V gives CDR1 MNHEY, CDR2 SMNVEV (reference sequence). CDR3 loop: CASSPQGSNQPQHF. For the CDR3, the DNA is TGTGCCAGCAGTCCACAGGGGAGCAATCAGCCCCAGCATTTT.

This clone was observed a handful of times. The chain employs TRBV30 and TRBJ2-3, with TRBD2 matching over 10 bases. The CDR3 length is 15 residues. Unmatched junction bases numbered 5, after V lost 0 bases and J lost 5 bases. Germline CDR1 and CDR2: GTSNPN and SVGIG (reference sequence). CDR3 sequence reads: CAWSVSGGAGDTQYF. CDR3 DNA sequence: TGTGCCTGGAGTGTAAGCGGGGGGGCCGGAGATACGCAGTATTTT.

This clone has only a few counts. The chain recombines TRBV11-2 with TRBJ2-3; 9 nucleotides agree with TRBD2. Trimming cost V 1 base and J 8 bases; bases outside gene matches: 10. CDR1 is SGHAT, CDR2 FQNNGV, per germline. This CDR3 is built from 16 residues. CDR3 nucleotides: TGTGCCAGCAGCTTAGTACCTAGCGGGGAACCTTCTACGCAGTATTTT. It translates to CASSLVPSGEPSTQYF.

The chain links TRBV7-9 to TRBJ2-5, with D perhaps TRBD1 (6 bases). The CDR3 runs to 15 residues. Trimming removed 6 bases from V and 1 base from J, with 15 bases in between. Germline V gene data show CDR1 as SEHNR and CDR2 as FQNEAQ (reference sequence). The CDR3 DNA sequence: TGTGCCAGCAGTTTTTACAGGGTCCTCCAAGAGACCCAGTACTTC. Its translation: CASSFYRVLQETQYF.

This chain uses TRBV30 with TRBJ1-2; 9 positions agree with TRBD1. CDR1 and CDR2 from the germline V gene are GTSNPN and SVGIG (reference sequence). The length of the CDR3 is 14 residues. J lost 2 bases, V lost 2 bases, and 3 bases had no gene match. The CDR3: CAWSRTGENYGYTF. The CDR3 DNA is TGTGCCTGGAGTAGGACAGGGGAGAACTATGGCTACACCTTC.

The rearrangement links TRBV6-5 to TRBJ2-4; no definite D call. The CDR3 loop spans 11 amino acids. Trimming shortened V by 7 bases and J by 3 bases, and 4 bases separated the two germline ends. Germline V gene lookup returns CDR1 MNHEY and CDR2 SVGAGI. In DNA, the CDR3 is TGTGCCAGCACCTACAAAAACATTCAGTACTTC. Encoded protein: CASTYKNIQYF.

This clone was observed a few times. The gene calls are TRBV5-1 and TRBJ1-1; possibly TRBD1 for D (6 bases). Germline loops: CDR1 SGHRS, CDR2 YFSETQ. CDR3 length: 15 amino acids. V lost 1 base and J lost 7, with 17 bases in between. DNA for the CDR3: TGCGCCAGCAGCTTGCGAGGGGGGGGCGTCCGTGAAGCTTTCTTT. Amino acids: CASSLRGGGVREAFF.